This TCR beta chain was captured in a study of shared clonotypes between healthy human individuals. Study-level results: Naive CD4 clonotypes were shared across a handful of donors at approximately 5.3%.

Assay: immunoSEQ multiplex PCR; the TCRdb copy retains only in-frame clones and omits some. The data contain over a million clones, approximately 98% of them singletons. To note about this clone: What it binds is not known.

This CDR3 is 17 amino acids long. V is TRBV1 and J is TRBJ1-1. TRBV1 is listed as a pseudogene. This TCR was recovered from a man between 25 and 39 years old in good health. The specimen sequenced was naive CD4+ T cells sorted from blood. Regarding subset: CD45RA+ positively selected. The CDR3 loop is CTSSQPGRLNLNTEAFF. DNA for the CDR3: TGCACCAGCAGCCAACCGGGACGGTTGAATTTGAACACTGAAGCTTTCTTT.